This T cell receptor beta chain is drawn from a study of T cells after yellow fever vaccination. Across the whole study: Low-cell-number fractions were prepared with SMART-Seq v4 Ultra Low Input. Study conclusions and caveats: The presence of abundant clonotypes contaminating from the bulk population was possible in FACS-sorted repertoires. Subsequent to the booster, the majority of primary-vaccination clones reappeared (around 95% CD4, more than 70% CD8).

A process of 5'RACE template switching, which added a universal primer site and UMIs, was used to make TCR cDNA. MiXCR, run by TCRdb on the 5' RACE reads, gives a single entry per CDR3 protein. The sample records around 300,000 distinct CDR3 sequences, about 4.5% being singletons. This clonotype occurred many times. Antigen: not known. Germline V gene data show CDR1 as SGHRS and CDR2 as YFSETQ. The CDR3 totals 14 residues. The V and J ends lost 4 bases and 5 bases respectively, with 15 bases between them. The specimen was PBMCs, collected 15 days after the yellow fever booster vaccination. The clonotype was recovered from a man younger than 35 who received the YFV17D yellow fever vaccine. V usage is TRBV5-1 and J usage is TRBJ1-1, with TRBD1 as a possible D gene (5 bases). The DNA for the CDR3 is TGCGCCAGCAGCACCCAGGGTACGGAAACTGAAGCTTTCTTT. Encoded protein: CASSTQGTETEAFF.